The present T cell receptor beta chain was sequenced within a study of PD-L1 blockade in urothelial cancer. Whole-study results and caveats: Below-median pretreatment blood TCR clonality was a predictor of better survival.

This CDR3 has 13 residues. Germline CDR1 reads MDHEN; CDR2 reads SYDVKM. V gave up 5 bases and J gave up 7 bases, with 11 bases separating them. Regarding time point: pretreatment peripheral blood. The repertoire was sequenced with immunoSEQ multiplex PCR; TCRdb's copy has only in-frame clones and lacks some. The sample carries roughly 52,000 clones, 79% recorded once. Comments on this clone: What it binds is not known.

V gene TRBV28 combines with J gene TRBJ2-2, with D maybe TRBD2 (6 bases). The material sequenced was PBMCs, taken around atezolizumab (anti-PD-L1) treatment. The receptor comes from a man aged 65-85 years with urothelial cancer. DNA for the CDR3: TGTGCCAGCAGTGGGGACTTTCGCGGGGAGCTGTTTTTT. Translation gives CASSGDFRGELFF.